This TCR beta chain was sequenced in a study of post-analysis software for immune sequencing data. For the study at large: Patients had relapsing-remitting, secondary progressive or progressive-relapsing multiple sclerosis; some lacked subtype.

Built from TCR beta cDNA, the libraries had unique molecular identifiers in them. TCRdb re-derived calls from the PCR reads in MiXCR, one entry per CDR3 protein. Here the sample spans 650,000 to 850,000 distinct CDR3 sequences, 53% being singletons. The CDR3 runs 15 residues. Trimming took off 2 bases at V and 4 bases at J, with 16 bases between the two ends. In germline, CDR1 is SQVTM, CDR2 ANQGSEA. As for this clonotype: Its antigen remains unidentified.

Findings and limits, study-wide: Under F measure analysis, samples from one preparation batch co-clustered strongly. Among multiple sclerosis patients, normalized Chao1 diversity was significantly below that of controls. When patients were compared with controls, 4 or 5 TRBV segments were more frequent, TRBV5-6, TRBV5-1 and TRBV20-1 among them.

The chain carries TRBV29-1 and TRBJ2-3; tentatively, D is TRBD1 (6 bases). The receptor was derived from a girl aged 5 to 17 with multiple sclerosis. The sequenced material came from blood. Here the CDR3 reads CSVEIQGLPSDTQYF. Here the CDR3 DNA reads TGCAGCGTTGAAATACAGGGCCTCCCGTCAGATACGCAGTATTTT.